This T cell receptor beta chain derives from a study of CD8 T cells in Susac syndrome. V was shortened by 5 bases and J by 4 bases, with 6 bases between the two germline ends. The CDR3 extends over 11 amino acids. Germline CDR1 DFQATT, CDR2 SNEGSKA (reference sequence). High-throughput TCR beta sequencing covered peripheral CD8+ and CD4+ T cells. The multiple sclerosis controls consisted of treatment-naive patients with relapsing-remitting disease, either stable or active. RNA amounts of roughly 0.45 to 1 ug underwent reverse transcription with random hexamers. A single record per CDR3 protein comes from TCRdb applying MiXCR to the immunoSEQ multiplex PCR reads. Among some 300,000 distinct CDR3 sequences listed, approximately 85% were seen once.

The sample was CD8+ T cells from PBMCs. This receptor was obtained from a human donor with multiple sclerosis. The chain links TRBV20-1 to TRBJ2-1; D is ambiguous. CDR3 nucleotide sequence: TGCAGTGCTCGAGCTTACAATGAGCAGTTCTTC. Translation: CSARAYNEQFF.